These 7 T cell receptor beta chains were all obtained from the same sample, sequenced in a study of T-cell memory formation after mild COVID-19. MiXCR, applied by TCRdb to the 5' RACE reads, yields one record per CDR3 protein. The sample includes about 560,000 distinct CDR3 sequences, about a fifth seen only once; the top ten take roughly 8.3%. Sequences were obtained from PBMCs or a T cell subset sorted from them (not recorded which). The receptors stem from an adult woman who had mild COVID-19 (a few samples of this study predate the infection). Cell type and time point are not known.

J is TRBJ2-7 and V is TRBV5-6, with a tentative D call TRBD2 (6 bases). The germline CDR1 and CDR2 sequences are SGHDT and YYEEEE. Trimming left V 1 base short and J 3 bases short, with 11 bases between. This CDR3 is 14 amino acids long. The CDR3 sequence: CASSLFPGVYEQYF. The DNA for the CDR3 is TGTGCCAGCAGCTTGTTTCCGGGGGTCTACGAGCAGTACTTC.

The V gene is TRBV11-2, the J gene TRBJ2-4; 12 bases align to TRBD2. Germline CDR1 SGHAT, CDR2 FQNNGV. The CDR3 extends over 18 amino acids. The V segment lost 4 bases and the J segment 4 bases; nucleotides outside the gene matches: 11. CDR3 protein: CASSSLRRTSGNKNIQYF. The CDR3 DNA follows: TGTGCCAGCAGCTCGCTAAGGCGGACTAGCGGGAATAAAAACATTCAGTACTTC.

The chain combines TRBV7-2 with TRBJ1-5; 8 bases agree with TRBD1. CDR1 and CDR2 (germline): SGHTA, FQGNSA. V shed 2 bases, J shed 7 bases, and the junction held 7 bases outside the gene matches. The CDR3 extends over 15 amino acids. CDR3: CASSLSTGVGQPQHF. CDR3 nucleotide sequence: TGTGCCAGCAGCTTATCGACAGGGGTCGGGCAGCCCCAGCATTTT.

A few counts support this clonotype. The chain couples TRBV10-3 to TRBJ2-3; the match to TRBD1 covers 8 bases. This CDR3 is 16 amino acids long. Germline assignment: CDR1 ENHRY and CDR2 SYGVKD. V shed 4 bases, J shed 3 bases, and the junction held 9 bases outside the gene matches. This CDR3 reads CAISARTGISTDTQYF. CDR3 bases: TGTGCCATCAGTGCACGGACAGGGATTAGTACAGATACGCAGTATTTT.

There are a few counts of this clonotype. The chain has TRBV9 and TRBJ1-1; 7 bases are shared with TRBD1. V was clipped by 3 bases and J by 5 bases; unmatched bases: 7. In germline, CDR1 is SGDLS, CDR2 YYNGEE. The CDR3 consists of 14 residues. CDR3 region: CASSAWDRNTEAFF. CDR3 DNA sequence: TGTGCCAGCAGCGCCTGGGACAGAAATACTGAAGCTTTCTTT.

The chain carries TRBV10-3 and TRBJ1-1; tentatively, D is TRBD1 (6 bases). Looked up from germline, CDR1 is ENHRY and CDR2 is SYGVKD. This CDR3 is built from 14 residues. V lost 6 bases to trimming and J lost 2 bases, with 13 bases between them. CDR3 DNA sequence: TGTGCCATCAGGAGGAACAGGGAAAACACTGAAGCTTTCTTT. It specifies CAIRRNRENTEAFF.

The chain couples TRBV7-6 to TRBJ2-7, with D unresolved. Germline V gene sequence: CDR1 SGHVS, CDR2 FNYEAQ. The V gene lost 5 bases and the J gene lost 2 bases, with 16 bases spanning the gap. This CDR3 contains 15 residues. CDR3 loop: CASSPLIGYTYEQYF. CDR3 bases: TGTGCCAGCAGCCCTCTTATCGGTTATACCTACGAGCAGTACTTC.